The 22 T cell receptor beta chains reported below all come from one sample, sequenced in a study of cytomegalovirus exposure and HLA in healthy donors (TCRdb year 2017). Libraries were built with the immunoSEQ multiplex PCR assay. A mixture of 60 forward primers for TCR Vbeta segments and 13 reverse primers for TCR Jbeta segments was used in the multiplex PCR. TCRdb holds this immuneACCESS table with in-frame rearrangements only. Some clones are missing; in checked studies, unresolved V genes explain under half, and the rest has no known cause. This sample is represented by fewer than 120,000 clones; more than 60% of them were singletons. Approximately 5.6% of the sample goes to the ten largest clones. Sequenced sample: PBMCs. Receptors originate from a young man in good health and CMV-seropositive.

This clone was recorded once. The genes are TRBV5-1 and TRBJ2-7; 7 positions match TRBD2. This CDR3 is 16 amino acids long. In germline, CDR1 is SGHRS, CDR2 YFSETQ. J was trimmed by 0 bases and V by 3 bases; bases with no gene match: 9. The CDR3 loop reads CASSWTSLPSSYEQYF. As DNA, the CDR3 is TGCGCCAGCAGCTGGACTAGTTTGCCAAGCTCCTACGAGCAGTACTTC.

The chain is built from TRBV6-5 and TRBJ1-1, with D hard to call. Trimming cost V 0 bases and J 5 bases, with 4 bases left between them. This CDR3 spans 12 amino acids. CDR1 is MNHEY and CDR2 is SVGAGI in the germline V gene. The CDR3 bases are TGTGCCAGCAGTTACTCAGAGACTGAAGCTTTCTTT. It codes for CASSYSETEAFF.

The V gene is TRBV7-2, the J gene TRBJ2-5; D possibly corresponds to TRBD1 (7 bases). Germline-derived CDR1 and CDR2 are SGHTA and FQGNSA. V was pared by 5 bases and J by 4 bases, with 26 bases between. The CDR3 totals 18 residues. Here the CDR3 DNA reads TGTGCCAGCAGCCCACTGGCCGGCGGGACAGATCTCCCAGAGACCCAGTACTTC. This codes for CASSPLAGGTDLPETQYF.

The chain joins TRBV30 to TRBJ2-1; the match to TRBD1 covers 12 bases. V shed 5 bases and J 8 bases; nucleotides not matched to a gene: 4. The V gene's germline CDR1 is GTSNPN and CDR2 SVGIG (reference sequence). This CDR3 contains 13 residues. The CDR3 nucleotides are TGTGCCTGGGTGGGACAGGGGGCCGATGAGCAGTTCTTC. Its translation is CAWVGQGADEQFF.

This chain uses TRBV7-9 with TRBJ1-6; D is undetermined. V gave up 2 bases and J gave up 2 bases, with 10 bases separating them. The CDR3 runs 16 residues. Germline CDR1 reads SEHNR; CDR2 reads FQNEAQ (reference sequence). The CDR3 sequence is CASSLRGWTYNSPLHF. The CDR3 DNA sequence: TGTGCCAGCAGCTTACGGGGTTGGACCTATAATTCACCCCTCCACTTT.

The chain uses TRBV25-1 and TRBJ2-7; 7 bases align to TRBD1. V gave up 7 bases and J gave up 3 bases; unmatched junction bases: 12. Germline CDR1 reads MGHDK; CDR2 reads SYGVNS. There are 15 residues in the CDR3. The CDR3 is CASTANPTGSYEQYF. CDR3 nucleotides: TGTGCCAGCACCGCAAACCCGACAGGGAGCTACGAGCAGTACTTC.

The chain couples TRBV10-3 to TRBJ2-1; 10 nucleotides agree with TRBD2. V lost 10 bases and J lost 5; bases outside the gene matches: 11. The CDR3 covers 15 residues. Per germline, CDR1 ENHRY and CDR2 SYGVKD. DNA of the CDR3: TGTGCCACCAGATATAGCGGGGGGAAAGACAATGAGCAGTTCTTC. Protein sequence: CATRYSGGKDNEQFF.

The rearrangement uses TRBV14 and TRBJ1-6; D uncertain. The CDR3 spans 17 residues. Trimming removed 0 bases from V and 0 bases from J, with 9 bases in between. Germline V lookup: CDR1 SGHDN, CDR2 FVKESK. As DNA, the CDR3 is TGTGCCAGCAGCCAAGACACCCCGAGCTCCTATAATTCACCCCTCCACTTT. Amino acids: CASSQDTPSSYNSPLHF.

The chain uses TRBV27 and TRBJ2-2, with 8 nucleotides matching TRBD2. The V gene end was trimmed by 0 bases and the J gene end by 4 bases; junction bases not matched to a gene: 10. CDR1 and CDR2 from the germline V gene are MNHEY and SMNVEV (reference sequence). CDR3 length: 18 amino acids. The CDR3 DNA follows: TGTGCCAGCAGTTTATCGAGGCCGGGGACTAGTTTCACCGGGGAGCTGTTTTTT. Protein product: CASSLSRPGTSFTGELFF.

This clone was seen repeatedly, ten times or more. The chain carries TRBV7-9 and TRBJ2-5, with 11 nucleotides matching TRBD1. V dropped 5 bases and J dropped 1; count of bases not matched to a gene: 6. Germline loops: CDR1 SEHNR, CDR2 FQNEAQ (reference sequence). The CDR3 is 16 amino acids. The CDR3 reads CASSPRGQGAQETQYF. The CDR3 DNA reads TGTGCCAGCAGCCCAAGAGGACAGGGGGCCCAAGAGACCCAGTACTTC.

A note on this clone: The limits of the CDR3 on the DNA are not certain, so only TCRdb's listed CDR3 is given. This sequence joins TRBV2 and TRBJ2-5; TRBD2, the table's D call, was not compared with the DNA. Germline V lookup: CDR1 SNHLY, CDR2 FYNNEI. 17 amino acids form the CDR3, both terminal residues included. The CDR3 spells CASRDLHQRGARETQYF.

The chain employs TRBV10-3 and TRBJ2-2, with a tentative D call TRBD1 (5 bases). Between the trimmed V and J ends, which lost 10 bases and 1 base, there was a span of 10 bases. The CDR3 is 13 amino acids. Germline V gene data show CDR1 as ENHRY and CDR2 as SYGVKD. CDR3 region: CANRGGNTGELFF. CDR3 nucleotides: TGTGCCAATAGGGGCGGGAACACCGGGGAGCTGTTTTTT.

This chain links TRBV7-9 with TRBJ2-1; D is perhaps TRBD1 (6 bases). CDR1 and CDR2 from the germline V gene are SEHNR and FQNEAQ (reference sequence). V lost 1 base and J 8 bases, leaving 15 bases between the germline ends. The CDR3 has 15 residues. The DNA of the CDR3 is TGTGCCAGCAGCTTAGGAACAGGGATAGGGGATGAGCAGTTCTTC. Its protein product is CASSLGTGIGDEQFF. Looking up the rest from reference TRBV7-9 and TRBJ2-1 gives the full variable domain: DTGVSQNPRHKITKRGQNVTFRCDPISEHNRLYWYRQTLGQGPEFLTYFQNEAQLEKSRLLSDRFSAERPKGSFSTLEIQRTEQGDSAMYLCASSLGTGIGDEQFFGPGTRLTVL.

The chain links TRBV25-1 to TRBJ2-2; a possible D gene is TRBD2 (7 bases). The germline V and J ends were trimmed by 2 bases and 8 bases, with 12 bases remaining between them. This CDR3 contains 14 residues. Germline loops: CDR1 MGHDK, CDR2 SYGVNS. CDR3 sequence: CASSERGGAGELFF. CDR3 DNA sequence: TGTGCCAGCAGTGAAAGGGGGGGGGCTGGGGAGCTGTTTTTT. Drawing the rest from reference TRBV25-1 and TRBJ2-2, the complete variable domain is EADIYQTPRYLVIGTGKKITLECSQTMGHDKMYWYQQDPGMELHLIHYSYGVNSTEKGDLSSESTVSRIRTEHFPLTLESARPSHTSQYLCASSERGGAGELFFGEGSRLTVL.

About this clone: The CDR3 carries no conserved terminal phenylalanine or tryptophan, so it likely arises from a read error. This chain uses TRBV27 with TRBJ2-7, with 9 bases matching TRBD2. V shed 3 bases, J shed 2 bases, and the junction held 5 bases outside the gene matches. The CDR3 consists of 15 residues. CDR1 is MNHEY and CDR2 is SMNVEV in the germline V gene (reference sequence). CDR3 in DNA: TGTGCCAGCAGTTTTGGCCTAGCGGGGACCTACGAGCAGTACCTC. Encoded protein: CASSFGLAGTYEQYL.

CDR3 DNA sequence: TGTGCCAGCAGGCGGGGATACTACGAGCAGTACTTC. Protein product: CASRRGYYEQYF. This chain links TRBV28 with TRBJ2-7; D possibly corresponds to TRBD2 (6 bases). Germline values: CDR1 MDHEN, CDR2 SYDVKM. This CDR3 is 12 amino acids long. V dropped 6 bases and J dropped 3 bases, with 9 bases sitting between them.

This chain links TRBV11-2 with TRBJ1-5; weak D call: TRBD1 (6 bases). Trimming took off 5 bases at V and 4 bases at J, with 15 bases between the two ends. Germline V lookup: CDR1 SGHAT, CDR2 FQNNGV. The CDR3 has 15 amino acids. The CDR3 spells CASSLSTGSNQPQHF. CDR3 nucleotide sequence: TGTGCCAGCAGCCTTTCTACAGGGTCAAATCAGCCCCAGCATTTT.

This chain uses TRBV7-2 with TRBJ2-1; 10 nucleotides agree with TRBD2. Germline CDR1 reads SGHTA; CDR2 reads FQGNSA. The CDR3 runs to 17 residues. The junction had 12 bases not matched to a gene; V was cut back by 5 bases and J by 5 bases. The CDR3 loop reads CASSPGRGSGGNNEQFF. The CDR3 DNA reads TGTGCCAGCAGCCCAGGTCGTGGTAGCGGGGGGAACAATGAGCAGTTCTTC.

This chain connects TRBV7-9 to TRBJ2-7, with D perhaps TRBD1 (6 bases). V lost 5 bases and J 12 bases, leaving 17 bases between the germline ends. Per the germline V gene, CDR1 is SEHNR and CDR2 is FQNEAQ (reference sequence). The CDR3 totals 12 residues. DNA of the CDR3: TGTGCCAGCAGCGATGGAAAGGGACAAGGGTACTTC. It encodes CASSDGKGQGYF. The full variable domain, completed using reference TRBV7-9 and TRBJ2-7, is DTGVSQNPRHKITKRGQNVTFRCDPISEHNRLYWYRQTLGQGPEFLTYFQNEAQLEKSRLLSDRFSAERPKGSFSTLEIQRTEQGDSAMYLCASSDGKGQGYFGPGTRLTVT.

This chain connects TRBV9 to TRBJ2-7; possible D gene TRBD2, 5 bases. Germline CDR1 SGDLS, CDR2 YYNGEE. This CDR3 has 16 residues. The germline V and J ends were trimmed by 0 bases and 0 bases, with 13 bases remaining between them. This CDR3 is CASSVEAGTYSYEQYF. CDR3 nucleotide sequence: TGTGCCAGCAGCGTAGAGGCGGGTACCTACTCCTACGAGCAGTACTTC.

The chain combines TRBV4-2 with TRBJ2-7; tentative D call: TRBD1 (5 bases). This CDR3 comprises 15 residues. Trimming took 0 bases from V and 3 from J, leaving 12 bases between them. The germline V gene encodes CDR1 LGHNA and CDR2 YNFKEQ. Here the CDR3 DNA reads TGTGCCAGCAGCCAAGAGAATGTGGACAACTACGAGCAGTACTTC. As protein: CASSQENVDNYEQYF.

The V gene is TRBV13, the J gene TRBJ2-1, with TRBD1 matching over 8 bases. In germline, CDR1 is PRHDT, CDR2 FYEKMQ (reference sequence). V shed 5 bases, J shed 7 bases, and the junction held 13 bases outside the gene matches. The CDR3 length is 16 residues. The CDR3 DNA reads TGTGCCAGCAGCCCCCTCTTCGGGACAGGACTAAATGAGCAGTTCTTC. Translation gives CASSPLFGTGLNEQFF.